This paragraph covers one T cell receptor (beta chain) sequence. The data originate from a study of blood T cell repertoires in COVID-19. Study-wide context: The United States, Italy and Spain were the sources of the acute and convalescent COVID-19 samples.

Assay: immunoSEQ multiplex PCR; the TCRdb copy retains only in-frame clones and omits some. The sample comprises roughly 250,000 clones, around 90% of which are singletons, and around 0.99% rests with the top ten. The V gene's germline CDR1 is KGHDR and CDR2 SFDVKD. The CDR3 length is 14 residues. Trimming stripped 7 bases from V and 5 bases from J, with 16 bases between. The sequence was obtained from a woman between 40 and 50 years old who had recovered from COVID-19. The sequencing input was peripheral blood. The gene calls are TRBV24-1 and TRBJ2-5, with D tentatively TRBD1 (6 bases). The CDR3 DNA sequence: TGTGCCACCAGCCCCTCTGGGGGCCATGAGACCCAGTACTTC. Protein sequence: CATSPSGGHETQYF.